The 5 T cell receptor beta chains in this list originate from one sample, sequenced in a study of human T cells and chemical hapten exposure. Researchers extracted total RNA from unfractionated whole blood. One entry per CDR3 protein, called by TCRdb with MiXCR from the 5' RACE reads. Among 110,000 or so distinct CDR3 sequences listed, roughly 19% were seen once. The source is a human donor in good health.

This clonotype has more than one count but fewer than ten. The J gene is TRBJ2-3, the V gene TRBV7-2; possibly TRBD2 for D (5 bases). The germline V gene encodes CDR1 SGHTA and CDR2 FQGNSA. This CDR3 spans 15 amino acids. V was shortened by 6 bases and J by 4 bases, with 17 bases between the two germline ends. CDR3 sequence: CASRSSPDLPDTQYF. The DNA for the CDR3 is TGTGCCAGCAGATCAAGTCCGGACTTACCAGATACGCAGTATTTT.

This chain uses TRBV6-5 with TRBJ1-4; 9 bases are shared with TRBD1. Germline lookup yields CDR1 MNHEY and CDR2 SVGAGI. With V trimmed by 6 bases and J by 10 bases, 9 bases remained unmatched. The CDR3 loop spans 14 amino acids. The CDR3 coding sequence is TGTGCCAGCAGGCCGACAGGGGGTACCGGAAAACTGTTTTTT. It is translated as CASRPTGGTGKLFF.

The CDR3 DNA is TGTGCCAGCAGTTGCCAACAGGGGTTCGCCAAAAACATTCAGTACTTC. Its protein product is CASSCQQGFAKNIQYF. This rearrangement joins TRBV6-8 to TRBJ2-4; 7 bases match TRBD1. In germline, CDR1 is MNHGY, CDR2 SAAAGT. V lost 4 bases, J lost 1 base, and 7 bases stayed unmatched. This CDR3 has 16 residues.

This clonotype was picked up a small number of times. The rearrangement links TRBV7-9 to TRBJ2-3, with a weak D call TRBD2 (6 bases). The V gene lost 8 bases and the J gene lost 4 bases, with 22 bases spanning the gap. Looked up from germline, CDR1 is SEHNR and CDR2 is FQNEAQ (reference sequence). The CDR3 has 16 residues. The CDR3 DNA is TGTGCCAGCCCGCAGCTTAATACGGGAGAAGCAGATACGCAGTATTTT. Its translation is CASPQLNTGEADTQYF.

This clonotype was detected only a few times. The gene calls are TRBV28 and TRBJ2-2; maybe TRBD1 (6 bases). The germline V gene encodes CDR1 MDHEN and CDR2 SYDVKM. This CDR3 has 15 residues. V was clipped by 7 bases and J by 1 base, with 13 bases between them. CDR3 loop: CASKPGTLNTGELFF. In DNA, the CDR3 is TGTGCCAGCAAGCCCGGGACATTGAACACCGGGGAGCTGTTTTTT.